This T cell receptor (beta chain) was obtained from a study of radiation and T cells in renal cell carcinoma. As for the study in general: Nephrectomy followed 15 Gy stereotactic body radiation by 4 weeks. Study-level points and caveats: Pretreatment tumor biopsies were lacking, so baseline clonotypes are unknown.

The CDR3 is made up of 15 amino acids. The germline V gene encodes CDR1 LGHNA and CDR2 YSLEER. V lost 0 bases and J lost 3, with 9 bases in between. Note on this clone: Antigen unknown.

This table comes from immunoSEQ multiplex PCR, and its TCRdb copy is limited to in-frame clones, with some not included. This table holds under 65,000 clones, just under 80% found once. Time point meaning: baseline pretreatment blood. The treatment denotes: 15 Gy SBRT to primary tumor, nephrectomy 4 weeks later. Radiation-treated patients gave blood at baseline, week 2 and week 4. Sequences were derived from blood, sampled from a patient whose treatment included radiotherapy and nephrectomy. This chain uses TRBV4-3 with TRBJ2-4; a weak D match, TRBD1 (6 bases). The TCR was taken from a man in his 60s with renal cell carcinoma. The CDR3 bases are TGCGCCAGCAGCCAAGACCAGGGGAGCAAAAACATTCAGTACTTC. Translating it yields CASSQDQGSKNIQYF.